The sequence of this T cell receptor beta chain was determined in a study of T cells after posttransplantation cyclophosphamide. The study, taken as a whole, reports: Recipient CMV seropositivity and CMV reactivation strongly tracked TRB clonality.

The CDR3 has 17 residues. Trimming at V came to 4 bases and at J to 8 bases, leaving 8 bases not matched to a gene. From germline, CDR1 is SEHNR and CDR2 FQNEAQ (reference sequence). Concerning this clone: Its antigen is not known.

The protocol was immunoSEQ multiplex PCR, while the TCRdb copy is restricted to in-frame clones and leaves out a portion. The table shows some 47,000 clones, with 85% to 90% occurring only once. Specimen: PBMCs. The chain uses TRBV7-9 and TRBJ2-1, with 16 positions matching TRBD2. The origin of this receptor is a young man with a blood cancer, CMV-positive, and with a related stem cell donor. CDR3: CASSSGTSGRGAHEQFF. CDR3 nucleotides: TGTGCCAGCAGCTCCGGGACTAGCGGGAGGGGGGCCCATGAGCAGTTCTTC.